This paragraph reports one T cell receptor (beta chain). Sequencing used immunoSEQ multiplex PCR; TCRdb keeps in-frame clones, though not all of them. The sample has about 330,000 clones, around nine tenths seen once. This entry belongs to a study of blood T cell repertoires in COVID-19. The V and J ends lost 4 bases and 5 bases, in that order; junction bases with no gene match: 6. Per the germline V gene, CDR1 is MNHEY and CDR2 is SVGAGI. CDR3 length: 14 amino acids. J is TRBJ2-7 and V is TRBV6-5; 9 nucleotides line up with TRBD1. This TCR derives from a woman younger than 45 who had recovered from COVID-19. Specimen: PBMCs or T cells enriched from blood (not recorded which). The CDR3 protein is CASSLPGQGHEQYF. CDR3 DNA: TGTGCCAGCAGTTTGCCGGGACAGGGACACGAGCAGTACTTC.